These T cell receptor beta chains were read from a single sample in a study of neurological immune-mediated disorders. TCRdb itself ran the 5' RACE reads through MiXCR, one entry per CDR3 protein. The sample lists roughly 36,000 distinct CDR3 sequences, roughly 3.2% seen once, with more than 7.5% in the top ten. The sequencing sample was made of PBMCs. These TCRs come from a woman in her fifties or sixties with multiple sclerosis. Each CDR3 is given with its conserved first and last residue. Fields, in order: clone size, J gene, D gene, V gene, CDR3 protein, CDR3 DNA. D genes are given only for firm matches. For some rows the clone size is stated as once, few or many, or as a class when expanded; others skip it.

few	TRBJ1-1	.	TRBV5-6	CASSLGGKSNTEAFF	TGTGCCAGCAGCTTGGGAGGGAAGTCGAACACTGAAGCTTTCTTT
many	TRBJ2-3	.	TRBV4-2	CASSQEARADTQYF	TGTGCCAGCAGCCAAGAGGCCCGGGCGGATACGCAGTATTTT
many	TRBJ2-7	.	TRBV12-3/TRBV12-4	CASTPGLQFSYEQYF	TGTGCCAGCACTCCGGGACTGCAGTTCTCCTACGAGCAGTACTTC
many	TRBJ2-5	.	TRBV3-1	CASSQGMTQYF	TGTGCCAGCAGCCAGGGGATGACCCAGTACTTC
many	TRBJ2-5	.	TRBV3-1	CASSGTPQETQYF	TGTGCCAGCAGCGGGACGCCCCAAGAGACCCAGTACTTC
many	TRBJ1-2	TRBD1	TRBV5-6	CASSLDRGNGYTF	TGTGCCAGCAGCTTGGACAGGGGGAATGGCTACACCTTC
many	TRBJ2-2	.	TRBV5-1	CASSLAQGYGELFF	TGCGCCAGCAGCTTGGCTCAGGGGTACGGGGAGCTGTTTTTT
many	TRBJ2-5	.	TRBV5-1	CASSLEGHGGETQYF	TGCGCCAGCAGCTTGGAGGGCCATGGGGGAGAGACCCAGTACTTC
many	TRBJ2-7	TRBD1	TRBV18	CASSPSGTVAYEQYF	TGTGCCAGCTCACCTTCTGGGACAGTAGCCTACGAGCAGTACTTC
few	TRBJ2-5	.	TRBV5-1	CASSLAPGKQETQYF	TGCGCCAGCAGCTTGGCTCCAGGGAAACAAGAGACCCAGTACTTC
many	TRBJ2-2	.	TRBV5-1	CASSRQVSNTGELFF	TGCGCCAGCAGCCGACAGGTCTCGAACACCGGGGAGCTGTTTTTT
many	TRBJ2-3	.	TRBV11-2	CASSRMGTAADTQYF	TGTGCCAGCAGCCGGATGGGGACTGCCGCCGATACGCAGTATTTT
.	TRBJ1-1	.	TRBV30	CAWSGPLNTEAFF	TGTGCCTGGAGCGGGCCGCTGAACACTGAAGCTTTCTTT